This T cell receptor (beta chain) came from a study of tumor and adjacent non-tumor tissue in lung cancer. A modified ARM-PCR protocol with three rounds of nested PCR amplified TCRbeta. From the multiplex PCR reads, TCRdb called clonotypes with MiXCR, one entry per CDR3 protein. The sample lists approximately 100,000 distinct CDR3 sequences, roughly 60% occurring once. RNA was extracted from bulk tissue without any cell sorting. This non-tumor lung sample came from over 3 cm beyond the tumor edge. The CDR3 contains 14 residues. The V gene's germline CDR1 is MNHEY and CDR2 SVGAGI. The V end lost 4 bases, the J end lost 0 bases, and 8 bases lay between the germline ends.

The chain joins TRBV6-5 to TRBJ2-3; no definite D call. The clonotype comes from a man aged 25 to 45 with non-small cell lung cancer. Input material: distant non-tumor lung tissue. CDR3 DNA: TGTGCCAGCAGTTGGGGATCTAGCACAGATACGCAGTATTTT. This encodes CASSWGSSTDTQYF.